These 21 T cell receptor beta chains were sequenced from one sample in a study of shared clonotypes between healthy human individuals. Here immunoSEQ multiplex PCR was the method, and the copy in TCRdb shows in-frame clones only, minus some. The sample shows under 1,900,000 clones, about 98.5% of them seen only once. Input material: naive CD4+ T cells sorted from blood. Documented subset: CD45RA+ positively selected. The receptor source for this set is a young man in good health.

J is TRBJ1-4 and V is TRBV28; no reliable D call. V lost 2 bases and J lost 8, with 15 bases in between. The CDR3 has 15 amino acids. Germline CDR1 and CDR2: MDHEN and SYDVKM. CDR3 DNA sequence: TGTGCCAGCAGTTTAGGAGATCCCCTTAAAGAAAAACTGTTTTTT. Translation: CASSLGDPLKEKLFF.

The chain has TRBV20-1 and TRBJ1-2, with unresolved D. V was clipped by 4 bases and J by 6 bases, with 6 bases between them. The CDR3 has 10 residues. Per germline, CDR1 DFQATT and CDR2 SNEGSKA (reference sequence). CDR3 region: CSAIGNGYTF. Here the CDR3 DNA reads TGCAGTGCTATAGGGAATGGCTACACCTTC.

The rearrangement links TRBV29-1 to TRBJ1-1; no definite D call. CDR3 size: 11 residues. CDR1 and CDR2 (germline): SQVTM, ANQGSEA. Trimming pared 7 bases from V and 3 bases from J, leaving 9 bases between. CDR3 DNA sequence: TGCAGCGCCAGGAGAGACACTGAAGCTTTCTTT. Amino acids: CSARRDTEAFF.

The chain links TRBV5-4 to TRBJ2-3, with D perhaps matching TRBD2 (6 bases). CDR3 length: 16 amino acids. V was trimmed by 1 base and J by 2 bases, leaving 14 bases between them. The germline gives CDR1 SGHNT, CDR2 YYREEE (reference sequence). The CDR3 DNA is TGTGCCAGCAGCTTGTTAGTGCCTAGCGACACAGATACGCAGTATTTT. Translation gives CASSLLVPSDTDTQYF.

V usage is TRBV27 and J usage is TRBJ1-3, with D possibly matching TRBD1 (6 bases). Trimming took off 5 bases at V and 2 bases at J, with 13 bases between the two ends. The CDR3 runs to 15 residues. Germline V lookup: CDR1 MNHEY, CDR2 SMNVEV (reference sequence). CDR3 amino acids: CASSSDRRPGNTIYF. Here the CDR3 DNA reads TGTGCCAGCAGTAGCGACAGGCGGCCTGGAAACACCATATATTTT.

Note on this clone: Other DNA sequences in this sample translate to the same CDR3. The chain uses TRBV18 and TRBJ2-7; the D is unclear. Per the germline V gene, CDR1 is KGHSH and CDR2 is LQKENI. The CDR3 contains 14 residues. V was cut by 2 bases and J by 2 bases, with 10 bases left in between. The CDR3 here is CASSPKTGTYEQYF. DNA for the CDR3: TGTGCCAGCTCACCAAAGACGGGCACCTACGAGCAGTACTTC.

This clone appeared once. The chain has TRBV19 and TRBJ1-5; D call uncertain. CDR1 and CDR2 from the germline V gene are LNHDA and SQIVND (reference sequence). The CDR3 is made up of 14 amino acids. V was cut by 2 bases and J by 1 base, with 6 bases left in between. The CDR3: CASSIIGSNQPQHF. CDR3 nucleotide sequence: TGTGCCAGTAGTATAATCGGAAGCAATCAGCCCCAGCATTTT.

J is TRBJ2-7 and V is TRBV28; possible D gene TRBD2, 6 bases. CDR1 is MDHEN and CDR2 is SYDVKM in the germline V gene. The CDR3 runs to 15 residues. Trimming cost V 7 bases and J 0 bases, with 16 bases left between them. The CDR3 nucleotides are TGTGCCAGCATCGTCGGTGGAGGGCACTCCTACGAGCAGTACTTC. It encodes CASIVGGGHSYEQYF.

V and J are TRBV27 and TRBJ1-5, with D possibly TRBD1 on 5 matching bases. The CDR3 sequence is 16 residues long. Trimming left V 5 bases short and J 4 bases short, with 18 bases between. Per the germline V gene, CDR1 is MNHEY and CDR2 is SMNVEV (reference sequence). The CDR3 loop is CASSSRMRGRNQPQHF. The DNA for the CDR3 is TGTGCCAGCAGTAGCCGGATGCGGGGCCGTAATCAGCCCCAGCATTTT.

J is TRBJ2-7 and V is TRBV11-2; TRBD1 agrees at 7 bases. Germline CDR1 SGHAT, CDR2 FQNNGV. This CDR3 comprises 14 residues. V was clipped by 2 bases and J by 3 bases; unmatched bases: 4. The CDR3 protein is CASSLRDSVYEQYF. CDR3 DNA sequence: TGTGCCAGCAGCTTAAGGGACAGTGTCTACGAGCAGTACTTC.

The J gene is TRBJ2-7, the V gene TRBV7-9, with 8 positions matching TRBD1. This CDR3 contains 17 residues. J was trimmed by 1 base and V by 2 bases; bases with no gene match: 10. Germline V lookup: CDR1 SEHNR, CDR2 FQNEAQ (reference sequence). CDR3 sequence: CASSLSVRDRSSYEQYF. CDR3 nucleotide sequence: TGTGCCAGCAGCTTATCCGTCCGGGACAGGTCATCCTACGAGCAGTACTTC. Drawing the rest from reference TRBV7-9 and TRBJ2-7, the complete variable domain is DTGVSQNPRHKITKRGQNVTFRCDPISEHNRLYWYRQTLGQGPEFLTYFQNEAQLEKSRLLSDRFSAERPKGSFSTLEIQRTEQGDSAMYLCASSLSVRDRSSYEQYFGPGTRLTVT.

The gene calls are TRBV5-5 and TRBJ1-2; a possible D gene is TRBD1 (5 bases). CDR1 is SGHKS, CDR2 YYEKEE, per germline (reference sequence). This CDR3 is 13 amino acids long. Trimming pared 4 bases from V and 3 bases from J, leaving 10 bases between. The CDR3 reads CASSHGGHYGYTF. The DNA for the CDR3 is TGTGCCAGCAGCCACGGGGGACACTATGGCTACACCTTC.

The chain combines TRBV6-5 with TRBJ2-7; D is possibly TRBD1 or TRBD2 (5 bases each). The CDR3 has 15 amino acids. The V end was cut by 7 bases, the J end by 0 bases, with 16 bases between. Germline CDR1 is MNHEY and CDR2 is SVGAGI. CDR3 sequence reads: CASKPSAGSSYEQYF. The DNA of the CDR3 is TGTGCCAGCAAACCCAGCGCAGGGAGCTCCTACGAGCAGTACTTC.

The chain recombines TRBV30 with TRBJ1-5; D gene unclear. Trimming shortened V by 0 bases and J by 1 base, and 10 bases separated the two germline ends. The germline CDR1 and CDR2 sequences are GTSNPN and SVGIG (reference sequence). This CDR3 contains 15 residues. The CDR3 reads CAWSVGRMSNQPQHF. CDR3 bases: TGTGCCTGGAGTGTAGGGCGAATGAGCAATCAGCCCCAGCATTTT.

The CDR3 loop reads CATSRDNPPGHQETQYF. CDR3 bases: TGTGCCACCAGCAGAGATAACCCCCCGGGGCATCAAGAGACCCAGTACTTC. This chain links TRBV15 with TRBJ2-5, with D perhaps assigned TRBD1 or TRBD2 (5 bases each). The CDR3 is 17 residues long. Deletions cut 0 bases from V and 2 bases from J, with 16 bases between. Germline V gene lookup returns CDR1 LNHNV and CDR2 YYDKDF (reference sequence).

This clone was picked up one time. The CDR3 spells CASSQPTGADTQYF. The CDR3, as DNA: TGCGCCAGCAGCCAACCAACAGGGGCAGATACGCAGTATTTT. The rearrangement uses TRBV4-1 and TRBJ2-3; 7 bases agree with TRBD1. The CDR3 has 14 residues. J lost 4 bases, V lost 2 bases, and 3 bases had no gene match. Per germline, CDR1 MGHRA and CDR2 YSYEKL.

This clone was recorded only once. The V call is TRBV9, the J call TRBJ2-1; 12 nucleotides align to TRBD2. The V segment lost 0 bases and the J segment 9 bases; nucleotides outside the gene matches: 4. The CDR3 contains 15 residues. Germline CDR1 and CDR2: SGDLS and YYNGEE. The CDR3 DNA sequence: TGTGCCAGCAGCGTAGTACTAGCGGGAGGAGGTGAGCAGTTCTTC. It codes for CASSVVLAGGGEQFF.

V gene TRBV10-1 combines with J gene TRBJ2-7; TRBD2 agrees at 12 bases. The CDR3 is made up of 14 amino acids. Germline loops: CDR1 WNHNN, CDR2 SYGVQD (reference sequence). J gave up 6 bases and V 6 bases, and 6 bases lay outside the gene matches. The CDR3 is CASSATSGSSEQYF. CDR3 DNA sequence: TGCGCCAGCAGCGCGACTAGCGGGAGTTCCGAGCAGTACTTC.

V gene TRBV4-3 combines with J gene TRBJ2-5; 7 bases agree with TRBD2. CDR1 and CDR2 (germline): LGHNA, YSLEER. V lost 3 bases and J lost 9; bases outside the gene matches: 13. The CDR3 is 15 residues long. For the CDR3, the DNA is TGCGCCAGCAGCCAGGAGCTAGCGGTCGACGGGGCCCAGTACTTC. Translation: CASSQELAVDGAQYF.

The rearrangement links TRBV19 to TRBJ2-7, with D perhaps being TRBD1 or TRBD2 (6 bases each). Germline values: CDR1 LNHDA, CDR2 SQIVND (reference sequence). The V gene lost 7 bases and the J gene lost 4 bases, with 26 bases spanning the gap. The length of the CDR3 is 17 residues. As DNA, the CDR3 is TGTGCCAGTAACGACCCAGGGGAAGCGGGTACACAGTACGAGCAGTACTTC. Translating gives CASNDPGEAGTQYEQYF.

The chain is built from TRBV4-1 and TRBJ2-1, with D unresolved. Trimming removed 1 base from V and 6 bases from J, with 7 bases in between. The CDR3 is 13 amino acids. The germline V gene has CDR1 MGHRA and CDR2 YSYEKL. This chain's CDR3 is CASSQVRANEQFF. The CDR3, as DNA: TGCGCCAGCAGCCAAGTTAGAGCCAATGAGCAGTTCTTC.